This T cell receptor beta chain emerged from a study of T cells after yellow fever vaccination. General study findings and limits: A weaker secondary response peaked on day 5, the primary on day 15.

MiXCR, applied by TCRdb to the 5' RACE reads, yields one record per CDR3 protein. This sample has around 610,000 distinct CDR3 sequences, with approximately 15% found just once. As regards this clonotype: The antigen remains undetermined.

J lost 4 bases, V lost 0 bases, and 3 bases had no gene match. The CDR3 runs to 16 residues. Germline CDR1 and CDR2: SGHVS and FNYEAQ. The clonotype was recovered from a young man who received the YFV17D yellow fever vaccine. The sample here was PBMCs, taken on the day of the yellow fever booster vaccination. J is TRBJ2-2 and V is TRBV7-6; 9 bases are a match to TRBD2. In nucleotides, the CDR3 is TGTGCCAGCAGCTTAGCGGCTAGCGGGATCACCGGGGAGCTGTTTTTT. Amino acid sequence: CASSLAASGITGELFF.